What follows is one TCR beta chain and its context. Its specificity is not known. The sample belongs to a study of monozygotic twins with inflammatory bowel disease. Study results and limitations: IBD patients share fewer clonotypes with other people than healthy twins do, especially with disease activity.

TCRdb derives one entry per CDR3 protein from the 5' RACE reads, leaving out DNA. The table for this sample gives about 160,000 distinct CDR3 sequences. Germline lookup yields CDR1 LGHDT and CDR2 YNNKEL (reference sequence). The CDR3 totals 18 residues. This clonotype was sampled from a human donor with ulcerative colitis or Crohn's disease, or a healthy co-twin of an affected twin (not recorded which). V usage is TRBV3-1 and J usage is TRBJ2-5; TCRdb reports TRBD2, a call that lacks DNA to check it against. The sequencing sample was made of blood. The CDR3 protein is CASSRTSGGLDIQETQYF.